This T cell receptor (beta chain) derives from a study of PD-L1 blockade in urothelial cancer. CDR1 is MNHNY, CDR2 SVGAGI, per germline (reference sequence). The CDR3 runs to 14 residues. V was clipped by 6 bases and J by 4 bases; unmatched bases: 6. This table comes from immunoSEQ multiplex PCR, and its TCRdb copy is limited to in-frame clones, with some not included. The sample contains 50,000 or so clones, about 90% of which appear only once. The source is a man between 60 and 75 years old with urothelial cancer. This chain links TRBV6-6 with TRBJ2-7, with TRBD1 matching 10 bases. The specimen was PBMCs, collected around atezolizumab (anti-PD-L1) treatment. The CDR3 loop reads CASSQGQGLYEQYF. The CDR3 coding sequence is TGTGCCAGCAGCCAGGGACAGGGGCTATACGAGCAGTACTTC.